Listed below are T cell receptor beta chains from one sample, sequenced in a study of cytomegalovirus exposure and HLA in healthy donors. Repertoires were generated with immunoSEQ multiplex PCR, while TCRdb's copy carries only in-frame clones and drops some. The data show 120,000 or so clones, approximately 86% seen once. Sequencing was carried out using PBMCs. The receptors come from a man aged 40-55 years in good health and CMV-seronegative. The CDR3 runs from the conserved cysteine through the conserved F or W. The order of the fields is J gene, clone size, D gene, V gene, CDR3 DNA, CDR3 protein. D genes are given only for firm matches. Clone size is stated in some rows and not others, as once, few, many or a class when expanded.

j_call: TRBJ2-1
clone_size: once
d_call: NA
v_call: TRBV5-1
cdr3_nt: TGCGCCAGCAGCTTCGGCGGGTTTGAGCAGTTCTTC
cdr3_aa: CASSFGGFEQFF

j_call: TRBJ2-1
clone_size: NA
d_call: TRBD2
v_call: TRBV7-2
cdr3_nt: TGTGCCAGCAGCCTATCAGCGGGGGCTGGGCAGTTCTTC
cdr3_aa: CASSLSAGAGQFF

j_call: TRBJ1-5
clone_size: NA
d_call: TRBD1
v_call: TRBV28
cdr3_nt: TGTGCCAGCGCCTCAGGGGGGACTCAACGCGGTCAGCCCCAGCATTTT
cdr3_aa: CASASGGTQRGQPQHF

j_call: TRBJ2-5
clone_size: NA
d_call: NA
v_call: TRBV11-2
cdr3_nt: TGTGCCAGCAGCTTCCGTCGGGGTGGGGAGACCCAGTACTTC
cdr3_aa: CASSFRRGGETQYF

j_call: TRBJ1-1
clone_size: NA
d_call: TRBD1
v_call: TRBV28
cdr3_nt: TGTGCCAGCAGTTTACTCGGGACAGGGGTACGAGCTTTCTTT
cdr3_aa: CASSLLGTGVRAFF

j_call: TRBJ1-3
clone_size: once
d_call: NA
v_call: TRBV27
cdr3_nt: TGTGCCAGCAGTCCCGGGAGGGGGGCTGGAAACACCATATATTTT
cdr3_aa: CASSPGRGAGNTIYF

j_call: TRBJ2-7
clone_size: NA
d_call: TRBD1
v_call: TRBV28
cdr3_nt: TGTGCCAGCAGTTTTTTGATCGGGACAGCCTCCTACGAGCAGTACTTC
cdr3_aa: CASSFLIGTASYEQYF

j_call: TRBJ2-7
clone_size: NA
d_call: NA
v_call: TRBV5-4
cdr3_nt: TGTGCCAGCAGCTTGGGGCCAGAAAGCTCCTACGAGCAGTACTTC
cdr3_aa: CASSLGPESSYEQYF

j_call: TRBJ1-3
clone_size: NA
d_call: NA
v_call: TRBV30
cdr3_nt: TGTGCCTGGACTACGGACATTGGAAACACCATATATTTT
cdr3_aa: CAWTTDIGNTIYF

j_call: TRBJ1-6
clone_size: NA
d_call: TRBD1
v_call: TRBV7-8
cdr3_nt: TGTGCCAGCAGGGGGACAGCCCTTAATTCACCCCTCCACTTT
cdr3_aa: CASRGTALNSPLHF

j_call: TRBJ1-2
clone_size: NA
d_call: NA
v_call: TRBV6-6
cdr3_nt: TGTGCCAGCAGTTACGGGGCGTCGGGCTATGGCTACACCTTC
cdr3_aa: CASSYGASGYGYTF

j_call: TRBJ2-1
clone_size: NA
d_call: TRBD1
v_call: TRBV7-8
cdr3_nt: TGTGCCAGCAGCCTGGGACAGTACAATGAGCAGTTCTTC
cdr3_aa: CASSLGQYNEQFF

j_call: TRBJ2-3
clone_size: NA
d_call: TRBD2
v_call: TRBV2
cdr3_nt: TGTGCCAGCAGGACTAGCGGAGCGATCGGCACAGATACGCAGTATTTT
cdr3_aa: CASRTSGAIGTDTQYF

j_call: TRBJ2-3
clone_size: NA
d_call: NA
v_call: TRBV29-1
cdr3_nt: TGCAGCGTAAAAAGAGCAGGGATAACAGATACGCAGTATTTT
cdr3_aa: CSVKRAGITDTQYF

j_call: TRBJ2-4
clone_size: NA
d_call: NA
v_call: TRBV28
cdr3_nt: TGTGCCAGCAGTAGGCGATATGAACTAAAAAACATTCAGTACTTC
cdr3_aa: CASSRRYELKNIQYF

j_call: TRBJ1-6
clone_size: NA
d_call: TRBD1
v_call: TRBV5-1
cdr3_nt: TGCGCCAGCAGCTCACAGGGGCAAGGGGGTGATTCACCCCTCCACTTT
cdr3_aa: CASSSQGQGGDSPLHF

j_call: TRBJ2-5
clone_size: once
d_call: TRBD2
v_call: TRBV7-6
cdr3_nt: TGTGCCAGCAGCTTAGGCCCGGGAGGGGACCAAGAGACCCAGTACTTC
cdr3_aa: CASSLGPGGDQETQYF

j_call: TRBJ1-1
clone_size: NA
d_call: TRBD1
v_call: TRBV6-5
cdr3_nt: TGTGCCAGCAGTTACTCTCGGACAGGGTTGAACACTGAAGCTTTCTTT
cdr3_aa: CASSYSRTGLNTEAFF

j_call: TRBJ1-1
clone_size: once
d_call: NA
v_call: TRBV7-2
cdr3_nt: TGTGCCAGCAGCAAAAGGGGCGGGGCAGGGACGAACACTGAAGCTTTCTTT
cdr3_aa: CASSKRGGAGTNTEAFF

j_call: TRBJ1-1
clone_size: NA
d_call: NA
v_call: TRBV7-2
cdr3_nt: TGTGCCAGCAGAATAACAGGGCCGAACACTGAAGCTTTCTTT
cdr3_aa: CASRITGPNTEAFF

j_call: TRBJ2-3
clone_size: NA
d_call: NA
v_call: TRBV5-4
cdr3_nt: TGTGCCAGCAGCGGTACAGCCACTTTCGGCACAGATACGCAGTATTTT
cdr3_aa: CASSGTATFGTDTQYF

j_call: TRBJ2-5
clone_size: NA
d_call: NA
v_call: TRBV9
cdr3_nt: TGTGCCAGCAGCGTAGATTCGGGGAAAGAGACCCAGTACTTC
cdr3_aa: CASSVDSGKETQYF

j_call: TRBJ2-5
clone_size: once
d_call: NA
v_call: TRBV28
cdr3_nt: TGTGCCACCCGGGTCCCGGAGACCCAGTACTTC
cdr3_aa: CATRVPETQYF

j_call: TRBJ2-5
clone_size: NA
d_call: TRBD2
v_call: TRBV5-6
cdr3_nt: TGTGCCAGCAGCTTAGCGGGGATGTATGAGACCCAGTACTTC
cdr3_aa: CASSLAGMYETQYF

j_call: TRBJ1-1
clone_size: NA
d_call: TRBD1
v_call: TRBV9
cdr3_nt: TGTGCCAGCAGCGAGACAGGGTCGGGCACTGAAGCTTTCTTT
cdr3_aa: CASSETGSGTEAFF

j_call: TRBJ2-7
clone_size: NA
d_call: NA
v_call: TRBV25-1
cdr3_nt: TGTGCCAGCAGTGCGCTAGCAGAGCAGTACTTC
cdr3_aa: CASSALAEQYF

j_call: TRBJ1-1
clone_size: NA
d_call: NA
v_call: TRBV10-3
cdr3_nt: TGTGCCATCAGTGAGTCGCCCCAGAGGGAGAAAGCTTTCTTT
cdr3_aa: CAISESPQREKAFF